The entry that follows covers one T cell receptor (beta chain) sequence. The germline gives CDR1 ENHRY, CDR2 SYGVKD. The CDR3 has 17 residues. After removal of 6 bases from V and 0 bases from J, the junction contained 8 bases not matched to a gene. Authors' methods: Amplification of reference gene primers was used by the study to estimate nucleated cell counts. Only in-frame clones appear in the TCRdb table, and some are missing; sequencing was by immunoSEQ multiplex PCR. D and trimming come from the DNA, and the V and J calls and clone size come from that table. Here the sample spans roughly 440,000 clones, roughly 88% being singletons. The data stem from a study of blood T cell repertoires in COVID-19. The wider study: PBMCs, B-cell-depleted T cells, or T cells were the source of the cDNA or gDNA that made up the material.

Those enrolled in Seattle joined during active infection and were followed longitudinally afterward. The chain carries TRBV10-3 and TRBJ2-3, with TRBD2 matching over 11 bases. This clonotype was sampled from a woman between 45 and 60 years old with COVID-19, enrolled during active disease. Material for sequencing was peripheral blood. CDR3 bases: TGTGCCATCAGAGGGGGGACTAGCGGAACTAGCACAGATACGCAGTATTTT. As protein: CAIRGGTSGTSTDTQYF.